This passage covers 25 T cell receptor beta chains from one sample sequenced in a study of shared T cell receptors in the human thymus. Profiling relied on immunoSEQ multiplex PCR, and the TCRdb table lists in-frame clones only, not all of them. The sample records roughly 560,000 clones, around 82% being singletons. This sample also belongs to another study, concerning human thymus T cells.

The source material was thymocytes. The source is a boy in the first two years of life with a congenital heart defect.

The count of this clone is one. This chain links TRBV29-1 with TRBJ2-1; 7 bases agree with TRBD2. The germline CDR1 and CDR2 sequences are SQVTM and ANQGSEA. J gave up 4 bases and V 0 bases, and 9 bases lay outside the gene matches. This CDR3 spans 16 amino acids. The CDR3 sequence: CSVEEARGREYNEQFF. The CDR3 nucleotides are TGCAGCGTTGAAGAAGCCCGGGGGAGGGAGTACAATGAGCAGTTCTTC.

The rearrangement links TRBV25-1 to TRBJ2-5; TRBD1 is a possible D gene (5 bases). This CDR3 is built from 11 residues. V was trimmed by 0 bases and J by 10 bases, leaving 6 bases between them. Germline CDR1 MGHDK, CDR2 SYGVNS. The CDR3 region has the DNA TGTGCCAGCAGTGAATACAGGGTCCAGTACTTC. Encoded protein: CASSEYRVQYF.

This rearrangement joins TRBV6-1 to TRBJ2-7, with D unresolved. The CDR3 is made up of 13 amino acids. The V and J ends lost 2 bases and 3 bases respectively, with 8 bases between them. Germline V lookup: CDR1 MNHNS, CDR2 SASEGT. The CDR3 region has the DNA TGTGCCAGCAGTGAACGGTCCAACTACGAGCAGTACTTC. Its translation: CASSERSNYEQYF.

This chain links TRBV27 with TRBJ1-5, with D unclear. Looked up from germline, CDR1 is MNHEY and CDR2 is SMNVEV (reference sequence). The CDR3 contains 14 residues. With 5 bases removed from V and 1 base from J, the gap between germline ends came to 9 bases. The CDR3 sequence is CASSPPLSNQPQHF. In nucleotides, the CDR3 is TGTGCCAGCAGTCCCCCCCTAAGCAATCAGCCCCAGCATTTT.

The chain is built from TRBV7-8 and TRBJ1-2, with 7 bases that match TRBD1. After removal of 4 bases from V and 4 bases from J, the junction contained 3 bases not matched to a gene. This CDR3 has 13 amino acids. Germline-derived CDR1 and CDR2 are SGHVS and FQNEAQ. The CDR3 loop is CASSSTGIYGYTF. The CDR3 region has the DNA TGTGCCAGCAGCTCGACAGGGATCTATGGCTACACCTTC.

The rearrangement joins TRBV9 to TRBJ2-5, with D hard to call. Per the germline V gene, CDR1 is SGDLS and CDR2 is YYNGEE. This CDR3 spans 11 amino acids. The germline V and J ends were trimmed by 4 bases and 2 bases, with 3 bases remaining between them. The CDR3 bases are TGTGCCAGCAGCTCACAAGAGACCCAGTACTTC. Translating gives CASSSQETQYF.

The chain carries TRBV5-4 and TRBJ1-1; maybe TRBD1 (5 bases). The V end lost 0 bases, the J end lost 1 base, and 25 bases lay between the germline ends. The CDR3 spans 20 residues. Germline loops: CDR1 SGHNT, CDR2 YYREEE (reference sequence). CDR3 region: CASSLGPGMGPGGRNTEAFF. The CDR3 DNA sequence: TGTGCCAGCAGCTTGGGTCCCGGAATGGGGCCGGGCGGCAGGAACACTGAAGCTTTCTTT.

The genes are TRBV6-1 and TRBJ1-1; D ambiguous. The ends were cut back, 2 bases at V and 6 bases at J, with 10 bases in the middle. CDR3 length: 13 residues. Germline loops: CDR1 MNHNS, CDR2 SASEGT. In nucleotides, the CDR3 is TGTGCCAGCAGTGAACGGGATCGGCCTGAAGCTTTCTTT. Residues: CASSERDRPEAFF.

CDR3 in DNA: TGCAGTCCGGCGGGGGAGGAGACCCAGTACTTC. Protein product: CSPAGEETQYF. The V gene is TRBV20-1, the J gene TRBJ2-5, with 7 bases that match TRBD2. There are 11 residues in the CDR3. The ends lost 8 bases at V and 5 bases at J; junction bases unmatched: 5. The germline gives CDR1 DFQATT, CDR2 SNEGSKA (reference sequence).

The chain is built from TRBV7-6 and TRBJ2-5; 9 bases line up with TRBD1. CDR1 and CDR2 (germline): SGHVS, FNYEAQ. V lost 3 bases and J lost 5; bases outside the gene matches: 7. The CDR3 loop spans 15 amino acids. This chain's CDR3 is CASSFLDRGRETQYF. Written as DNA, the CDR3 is TGTGCCAGCAGCTTTCTGGACAGGGGTAGGGAGACCCAGTACTTC. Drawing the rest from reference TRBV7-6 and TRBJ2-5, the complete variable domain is GAGVSQSPRYKVTKRGQDVALRCDPISGHVSLYWYRQALGQGPEFLTYFNYEAQQDKSGLPNDRFSAERPEGSISTLTIQRTEQRDSAMYRCASSFLDRGRETQYFGPGTRLLVL.

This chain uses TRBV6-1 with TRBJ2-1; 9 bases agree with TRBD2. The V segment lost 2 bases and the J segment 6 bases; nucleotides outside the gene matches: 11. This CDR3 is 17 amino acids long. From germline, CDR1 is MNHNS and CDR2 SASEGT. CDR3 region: CASSEHSRGRGPNEQFF. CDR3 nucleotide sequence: TGTGCCAGCAGTGAACATTCTCGCGGGAGGGGCCCCAATGAGCAGTTCTTC.

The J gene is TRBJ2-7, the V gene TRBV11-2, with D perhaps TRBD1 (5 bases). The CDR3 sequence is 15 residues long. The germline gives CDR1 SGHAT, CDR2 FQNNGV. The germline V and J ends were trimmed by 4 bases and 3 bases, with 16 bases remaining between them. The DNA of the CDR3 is TGTGCCAGCAGCTCTAGTAAGGGGATGATCTACGAGCAGTACTTC. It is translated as CASSSSKGMIYEQYF.

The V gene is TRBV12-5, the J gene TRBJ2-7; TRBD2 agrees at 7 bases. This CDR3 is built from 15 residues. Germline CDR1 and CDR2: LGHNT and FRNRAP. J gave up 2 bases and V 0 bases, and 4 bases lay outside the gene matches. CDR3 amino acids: CASGLVLAGAYEQYF. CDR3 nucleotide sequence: TGTGCTAGTGGTTTGGTTCTGGCGGGGGCCTACGAGCAGTACTTC.

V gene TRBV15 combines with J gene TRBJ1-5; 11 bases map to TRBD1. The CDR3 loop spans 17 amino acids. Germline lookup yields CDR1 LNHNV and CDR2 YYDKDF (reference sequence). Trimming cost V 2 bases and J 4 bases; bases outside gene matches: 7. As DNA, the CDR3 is TGTGCCACCAGCAGAACCCGGGACAGGGGGGGAAATCAGCCCCAGCATTTT. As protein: CATSRTRDRGGNQPQHF.

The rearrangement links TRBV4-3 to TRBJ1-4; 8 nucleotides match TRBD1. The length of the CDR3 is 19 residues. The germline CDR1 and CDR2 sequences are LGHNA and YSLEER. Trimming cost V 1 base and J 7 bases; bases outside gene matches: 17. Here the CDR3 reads CASSQVSLISGGLSEKLFF. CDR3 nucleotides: TGCGCCAGCAGCCAAGTGTCATTGATCTCAGGGGGCCTTAGTGAAAAACTGTTTTTT.

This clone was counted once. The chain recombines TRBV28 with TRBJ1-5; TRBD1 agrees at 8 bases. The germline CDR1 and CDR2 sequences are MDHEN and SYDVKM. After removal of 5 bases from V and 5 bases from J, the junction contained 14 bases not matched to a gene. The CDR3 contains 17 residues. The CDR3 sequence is CASSPTGQGRLHQPQHF. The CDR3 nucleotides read TGTGCCAGCAGTCCAACAGGACAGGGTAGGTTGCATCAGCCCCAGCATTTT. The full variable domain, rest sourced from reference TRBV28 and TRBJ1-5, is DVKVTQSSRYLVKRTGEKVFLECVQDMDHENMFWYRQDPGLGLRLIYFSYDVKMKEKGDIPEGYSVSREKKERFSLILESASTNQTSMYLCASSPTGQGRLHQPQHFGDGTRLSIL.

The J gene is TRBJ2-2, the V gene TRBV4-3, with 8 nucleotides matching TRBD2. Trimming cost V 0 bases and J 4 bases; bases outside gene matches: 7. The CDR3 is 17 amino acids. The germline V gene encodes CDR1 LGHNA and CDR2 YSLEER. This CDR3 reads CASSQEEREGPTGELFF. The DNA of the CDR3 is TGCGCCAGCAGCCAAGAAGAACGGGAGGGCCCCACCGGGGAGCTGTTTTTT.

Here the CDR3 DNA reads TGTGCCAGCAGTTTCCAGCAGGGGTGGAACTATGGCTACACCTTC. Amino acids: CASSFQQGWNYGYTF. The J gene is TRBJ1-2, the V gene TRBV28; the D gene is possibly TRBD1 (6 bases). Germline assignment: CDR1 MDHEN and CDR2 SYDVKM. The CDR3 runs 15 residues. V was trimmed by 3 bases and J by 2 bases, leaving 13 bases between them.

CDR3 in amino acids: CARGPPGGKNIQYF. The CDR3 DNA reads TGTGCCAGAGGGCCTCCCGGGGGCAAAAACATTCAGTACTTC. V and J are TRBV2 and TRBJ2-4, with D possibly matching TRBD2 (6 bases). Germline CDR1 reads SNHLY; CDR2 reads FYNNEI. The V and J ends lost 9 bases and 3 bases respectively, with 15 bases between them. This CDR3 region has 14 residues. Full variable domain (outside the CDR3, taken from reference TRBV2 and TRBJ2-4): EPEVTQTPSHQVTQMGQEVILRCVPISNHLYFYWYRQILGQKVEFLVSFYNNEISEKSEIFDDQFSVERPDGSNFTLKIRSTKLEDSAMYFCARGPPGGKNIQYFGAGTRLSVL.

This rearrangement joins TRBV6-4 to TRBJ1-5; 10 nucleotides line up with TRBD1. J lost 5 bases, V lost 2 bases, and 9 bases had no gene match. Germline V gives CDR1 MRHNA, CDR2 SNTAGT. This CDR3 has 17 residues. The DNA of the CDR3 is TGTGCCAGCAGTGACGATCGGACAGGGGGTGAAGATCAGCCCCAGCATTTT. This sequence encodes CASSDDRTGGEDQPQHF.

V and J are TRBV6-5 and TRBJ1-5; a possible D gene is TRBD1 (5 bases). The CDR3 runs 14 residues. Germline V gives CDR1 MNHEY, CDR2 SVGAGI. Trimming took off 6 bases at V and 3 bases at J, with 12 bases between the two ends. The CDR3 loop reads CASSQGRVNQPQHF. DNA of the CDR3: TGTGCCAGCAGCCAGGGAAGGGTCAATCAGCCCCAGCATTTT.

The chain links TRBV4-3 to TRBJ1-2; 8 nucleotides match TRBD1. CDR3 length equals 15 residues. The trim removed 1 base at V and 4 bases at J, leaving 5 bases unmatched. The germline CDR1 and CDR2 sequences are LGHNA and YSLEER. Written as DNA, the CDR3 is TGCGCCAGCAGCCAAGGGACAGGGATGTCCTATGGCTACACCTTC. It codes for CASSQGTGMSYGYTF.

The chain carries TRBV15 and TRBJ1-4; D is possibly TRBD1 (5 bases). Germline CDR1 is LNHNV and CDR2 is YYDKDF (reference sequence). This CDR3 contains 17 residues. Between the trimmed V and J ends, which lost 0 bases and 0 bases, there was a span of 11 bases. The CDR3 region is CATSRDPGLATNEKLFF. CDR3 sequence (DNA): TGTGCCACCAGCAGAGATCCAGGGTTAGCAACTAATGAAAAACTGTTTTTT. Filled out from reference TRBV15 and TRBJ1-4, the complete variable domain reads DAMVIQNPRYQVTQFGKPVTLSCSQTLNHNVMYWYQQKSSQAPKLLFHYYDKDFNNEADTPDNFQSRRPNTSFCFLDIRSPGLGDTAMYLCATSRDPGLATNEKLFFGSGTQLSVL.

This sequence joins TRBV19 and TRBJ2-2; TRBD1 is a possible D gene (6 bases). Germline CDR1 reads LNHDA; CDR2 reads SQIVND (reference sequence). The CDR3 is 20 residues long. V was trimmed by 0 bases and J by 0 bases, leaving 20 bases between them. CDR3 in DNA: TGTGCCAGTAGTATAGAGGTCTTTGACAGGCGGTTTCCGAACACCGGGGAGCTGTTTTTT. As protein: CASSIEVFDRRFPNTGELFF.

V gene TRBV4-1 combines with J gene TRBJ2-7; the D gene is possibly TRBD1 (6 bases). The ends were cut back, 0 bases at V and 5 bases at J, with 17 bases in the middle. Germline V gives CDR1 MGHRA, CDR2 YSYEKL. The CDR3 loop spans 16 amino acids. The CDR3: CASSQDAPGQFDEQYF. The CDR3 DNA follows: TGCGCCAGCAGCCAAGATGCCCCCGGACAGTTCGACGAGCAGTACTTC.